The 26 T cell receptor beta chains below all came from one sample that was sequenced in a study of T cells in Graves' hyperthyroidism and ophthalmopathy. Researchers took RNA transcripts and amplified the TCR beta CDR3 regions from them. Initially, a first-round RT-PCR of the TCR CDR3 employed the HTBI primer set. MiXCR was run by TCRdb on the multiplex PCR reads, yielding one entry per CDR3 protein. The sample shows 150,000 or so distinct CDR3 sequences, over 20% of them seen only once. Sequencing used blood. Source of these receptors: a woman in her forties or fifties with Graves' hyperthyroidism that later progressed to Graves' ophthalmopathy.

The genes are TRBV5-1 and TRBJ2-7; D possibly corresponds to TRBD1 (5 bases). CDR1 SGHRS and CDR2 YFSETQ come from the germline V gene. Trimming stripped 4 bases from V and 0 bases from J, with 14 bases between. CDR3 length: 15 residues. The CDR3 DNA reads TGCGCCAGCAGCCGGACACCCGCCACCTCCTACGAGCAGTACTTC. Protein product: CASSRTPATSYEQYF.

This clonotype was counted many times. The chain is built from TRBV2 and TRBJ2-1; D not certain. Germline V gene sequence: CDR1 SNHLY, CDR2 FYNNEI. The CDR3 runs to 12 residues. Trimming removed 4 bases from V and 9 bases from J, with 10 bases in between. The CDR3 nucleotides read TGTGCCAGCAGTGGTCCCTCTGCTGAGCAGTTCTTC. This translates into CASSGPSAEQFF.

This clonotype was counted ten times or more. This chain connects TRBV11-1 to TRBJ2-1, with D perhaps TRBD2 (7 bases). Trimming removed 6 bases from V and 8 bases from J, with 20 bases in between. The germline gives CDR1 SGHAT, CDR2 FQDESV (reference sequence). The CDR3 totals 15 residues. CDR3 region: CASSWQRGRQDEQFF. The CDR3 DNA follows: TGTGCCAGCAGTTGGCAGCGGGGCCGACAGGATGAGCAGTTCTTC.

Many counts were recorded for this clonotype. The chain is built from TRBV29-1 and TRBJ1-1; no reliable D call. Trimming took off 7 bases at V and 3 bases at J, with 6 bases between the two ends. CDR1 is SQVTM and CDR2 is ANQGSEA in the germline V gene. CDR3 length: 10 amino acids. The CDR3 sequence is CSGADTEAFF. The CDR3 DNA sequence: TGCAGCGGTGCGGACACTGAAGCTTTCTTT.

The chain employs TRBV7-2 and TRBJ2-7, with 8 bases aligning to TRBD2. In germline, CDR1 is SGHTA, CDR2 FQGNSA. The ends lost 6 bases at V and 3 bases at J; junction bases unmatched: 13. The CDR3 contains 16 residues. In DNA, the CDR3 is TGTGCCAGCAGTCCGGCCCCTCGCGGGGGGAGCTACGAGCAGTACTTC. It encodes CASSPAPRGGSYEQYF.

V gene TRBV5-6 combines with J gene TRBJ1-2; 9 bases agree with TRBD1. With V trimmed by 0 bases and J by 4 bases, 1 base remained unmatched. CDR1 SGHDT and CDR2 YYEEEE come from the germline V gene. This CDR3 contains 14 residues. CDR3 bases: TGTGCCAGCAGCTTGGTGACAGGGGGCTATGGCTACACCTTC. Encoded protein: CASSLVTGGYGYTF. Supplemented by reference TRBV5-6 and TRBJ1-2, the full variable domain reads DAGVTQSPTHLIKTRGQQVTLRCSPKSGHDTVSWYQQALGQGPQFIFQYYEEEERQRGNFPDRFSGHQFPNYSSELNVNALLLGDSALYLCASSLVTGGYGYTFGSGTRLTVV.

This clonotype was recorded many times. V and J are TRBV5-1 and TRBJ2-1, with 8 positions matching TRBD2. The CDR3 is 16 residues long. Germline V gene sequence: CDR1 SGHRS, CDR2 YFSETQ. With V trimmed by 4 bases and J by 3 bases, 9 bases remained unmatched. This CDR3 reads CASSREGLGGYNEQFF. The CDR3 DNA reads TGCGCCAGCAGCCGGGAGGGACTAGGGGGCTACAATGAGCAGTTCTTC.

The rearrangement uses TRBV6-1 and TRBJ2-3; 9 bases align to TRBD1. The CDR3 consists of 16 residues. In germline, CDR1 is MNHNS, CDR2 SASEGT. V trimming: 6 bases; J trimming: 1 base; junction bases outside the gene matches: 8. The DNA for the CDR3 is TGTGCCAGCAGATCCCACGGGACAGGGCGCACAGATACGCAGTATTTT. Protein: CASRSHGTGRTDTQYF.

This clonotype was found many times. The chain joins TRBV20-1 to TRBJ1-1, with no clear D. The CDR3 has 13 amino acids. Germline CDR1 DFQATT, CDR2 SNEGSKA (reference sequence). Trimming took 7 bases from V and 1 from J, leaving 13 bases between them. The DNA of the CDR3 is TGCAGTGTATACTCAAAACCGAACACTGAAGCTTTCTTT. This translates into CSVYSKPNTEAFF.

This clonotype was seen more than once but under ten times. V is TRBV12-3 or TRBV12-4 and J is TRBJ2-6, with D unclear. V dropped 6 bases and J dropped 1 base, with 10 bases sitting between them. The CDR3 is made up of 15 amino acids. The CDR3 region has the DNA TGTGCCAGCAGCGTATATGGATCTGGGGCCAACGTCCTGACTTTC. This encodes CASSVYGSGANVLTF.

In its sample, this clonotype was seen many times. The chain recombines TRBV6-2 or TRBV6-3 with TRBJ2-5; TRBD2 agrees at 8 bases. V dropped 8 bases and J dropped 5; count of bases not matched to a gene: 10. This CDR3 has 14 amino acids. Per the germline V gene, CDR1 is MNHEY and CDR2 is SVGEGT. CDR3 amino acids: CASAGRALGETQYF. As DNA, the CDR3 is TGTGCCAGCGCCGGGAGGGCCTTAGGGGAGACCCAGTACTTC.

The chain links TRBV7-3 to TRBJ2-6; 14 nucleotides align to TRBD2. After removal of 5 bases from V and 0 bases from J, the junction contained 3 bases not matched to a gene. The CDR3 covers 18 residues. CDR1 is SGHTA, CDR2 FQGTGA, per germline. CDR3 amino acids: CASSRLAGGPSGANVLTF. The CDR3 nucleotides are TGTGCCAGCAGCCGACTAGCGGGAGGGCCCTCTGGGGCCAACGTCCTGACTTTC. The variable domain in full, with the rest retrieved from reference TRBV7-3 and TRBJ2-6, is GAGVSQTPSNKVTEKGKYVELRCDPISGHTALYWYRQSLGQGPEFLIYFQGTGAADDSGLPNDRFFAVRPEGSVSTLKIQRTERGDSAVYLCASSRLAGGPSGANVLTFGAGSRLTVL.

At least ten counts were recorded for this clonotype. This chain connects TRBV5-6 to TRBJ2-3; D tentatively reads TRBD1 or TRBD2 (6 bases each). CDR1 is SGHDT and CDR2 is YYEEEE in the germline V gene. The CDR3 covers 16 residues. Trimming took 3 bases from V and 1 from J, leaving 15 bases between them. Here the CDR3 DNA reads TGTGCCAGCAGCTGGGGGGACACCCTGCGCACAGATACGCAGTATTTT. This codes for CASSWGDTLRTDTQYF. The full variable domain, rest sourced from reference TRBV5-6 and TRBJ2-3, is DAGVTQSPTHLIKTRGQQVTLRCSPKSGHDTVSWYQQALGQGPQFIFQYYEEEERQRGNFPDRFSGHQFPNYSSELNVNALLLGDSALYLCASSWGDTLRTDTQYFGPGTRLTVL.

This clonotype was counted many times. The rearrangement links TRBV6-1 to TRBJ2-7; D is perhaps TRBD2 (6 bases). V was trimmed by 7 bases and J by 3 bases, leaving 28 bases between them. This CDR3 has 18 amino acids. Germline assignment: CDR1 MNHNS and CDR2 SASEGT. For the CDR3, the DNA is TGTGCCAGCACCTCGAGTGGAGGGACCATCTACCCGCACTACGAGCAGTACTTC. Amino acid sequence: CASTSSGGTIYPHYEQYF.

This clonotype has a count of ten or more. The chain recombines TRBV7-9 with TRBJ1-1; no clear D gene. V lost 2 bases and J lost 4, with 11 bases in between. This CDR3 region has 14 residues. Germline CDR1 reads SEHNR; CDR2 reads FQNEAQ (reference sequence). The CDR3 loop is CASSLIEAPTEAFF. The CDR3 DNA sequence: TGTGCCAGCAGCTTAATCGAGGCCCCCACTGAAGCTTTCTTT.

This clonotype has at least ten counts. The chain uses TRBV30 and TRBJ2-7; unclear D gene. Germline V lookup: CDR1 GTSNPN, CDR2 SVGIG (reference sequence). The CDR3 runs 13 residues. V was cut by 4 bases and J by 2 bases, with 12 bases left in between. CDR3 loop: CAWKRPATYEQYF. Written as DNA, the CDR3 is TGTGCCTGGAAACGGCCGGCTACCTACGAGCAGTACTTC.

This clonotype was detected many times. The genes are TRBV5-5 and TRBJ1-5; D might be TRBD1 (6 bases). Germline V gene lookup returns CDR1 SGHKS and CDR2 YYEKEE (reference sequence). This CDR3 has 14 amino acids. Trimming left V 5 bases short and J 6 bases short, with 15 bases between. For the CDR3, the DNA is TGTGCCAGCAGAGAAGGACAGTCAGGTCAGCCCCAGCATTTT. Encoded protein: CASREGQSGQPQHF.

The chain is built from TRBV11-2 and TRBJ2-3; D gene unclear. The CDR3 totals 13 residues. Germline-derived CDR1 and CDR2 are SGHAT and FQNNGV. With 5 bases removed from V and 5 bases from J, the gap between germline ends came to 11 bases. As DNA, the CDR3 is TGTGCCAGCAGCCCCTTTTCCGTAGATACGCAGTATTTT. This encodes CASSPFSVDTQYF.

This clonotype was observed at least ten times. The gene calls are TRBV30 and TRBJ2-3; D gene unclear. The V and J ends lost 0 bases and 4 bases respectively, with 5 bases between them. CDR1 is GTSNPN and CDR2 is SVGIG in the germline V gene (reference sequence). This CDR3 has 12 residues. In DNA form, the CDR3 reads TGTGCCTGGAGTGTGGGCGCAGATACGCAGTATTTT. Translating gives CAWSVGADTQYF.

In its sample, this clonotype was seen many times. The chain recombines TRBV18 with TRBJ1-2, with a possible D match to TRBD1 (5 bases). Germline-derived CDR1 and CDR2 are KGHSH and LQKENI. Trimming shortened V by 0 bases and J by 4 bases, and 18 bases separated the two germline ends. The CDR3 runs 17 residues. Written as DNA, the CDR3 is TGTGCCAGCTCACCACCGGTCGGGACCGGGCGGCTCTATGGCTACACCTTC. As protein: CASSPPVGTGRLYGYTF.

On this clonotype itself: The junction shows a germline mismatch at one end, possibly a read error. V is TRBV29-1 and J is TRBJ1-4; D gene ambiguous. CDR3 length: 13 residues. In germline, CDR1 is SQVTM, CDR2 ANQGSEA. CDR3 sequence: CGVGWAMGEKLFF. The CDR3 nucleotides are TGCGGCGTTGGGTGGGCCATGGGTGAAAAACTGTTTTTT.

This clonotype was detected ten times or more. V usage is TRBV5-1 and J usage is TRBJ1-1; D is perhaps TRBD1 (5 bases). Per germline, CDR1 SGHRS and CDR2 YFSETQ. V lost 2 bases to trimming and J lost 0 bases, with 8 bases between them. CDR3 length: 14 residues. The CDR3 is CASSFIGVNTEAFF. The CDR3 bases are TGCGCCAGCAGCTTCATAGGGGTGAACACTGAAGCTTTCTTT.

Turning to this clonotype: This clone may be a read error of a much larger clone one base away. This chain connects TRBV7-3 to TRBJ2-7; 7 nucleotides align to TRBD2. Germline CDR1 and CDR2: SGHTA and FQGTGA. The CDR3 runs to 15 residues. Germline trimming cut 0 bases from V and 7 bases from J; bases unmatched to any gene: 9. The CDR3 sequence is CASSLTGGVGNEQYF. The CDR3 nucleotides read TGTGCCAGCAGCTTAACGGGAGGGGTGGGCAATGAGCAGTACTTC.

This clonotype was seen at least ten times. The CDR3: CASSLAGWGSSYNEQFF. CDR3 sequence (DNA): TGTGCCAGCAGTTTAGCGGGCTGGGGGAGCTCCTACAATGAGCAGTTCTTC. This chain joins TRBV28 and TRBJ2-1, with D perhaps TRBD1 or TRBD2 (5 bases each). Germline-derived CDR1 and CDR2 are MDHEN and SYDVKM. V was clipped by 2 bases and J by 0 bases, with 14 bases between them. CDR3 length equals 17 residues.

The V and J genes are TRBV19 and TRBJ1-5; D not resolved. The length of the CDR3 is 13 residues. The germline CDR1 and CDR2 sequences are LNHDA and SQIVND (reference sequence). V dropped 5 bases and J dropped 7 bases, with 12 bases sitting between them. CDR3 protein: CASSSHSGQPQHF. The DNA for the CDR3 is TGTGCCAGTAGTTCCCACTCTGGGCAGCCCCAGCATTTT.

Comments on this clonotype: A much larger clone sits a single nucleotide away, making a read error possible. DNA for the CDR3: TGTGCCAGCAGCGGGGGAAAACGGGAGGGCTACAGTGAGCAGTTCTTC. Amino acid sequence: CASSGGKREGYSEQFF. This chain connects TRBV9 to TRBJ2-1, with TRBD2 matching 8 bases. This CDR3 contains 16 residues. Germline CDR1 and CDR2: SGDLS and YYNGEE.